The 23 T cell receptor beta chains listed next were all sequenced from one sample in a study of shared clonotypes between healthy human individuals. Assay used: immunoSEQ multiplex PCR; TCRdb lists only in-frame clones, some missing. The sample comprises a few million clones, 90% to 96% of which are singletons, and around 0.13% rests with the top ten. Input material: naive CD4+ T cells sorted from blood. Regarding subset: CD45RA+ positively selected. Receptors originate from a young man in good health.

Regarding this clone: Other DNA sequences in this specimen translate into the identical CDR3. The chain is built from TRBV7-9 and TRBJ1-1; D unclear. In germline, CDR1 is SEHNR, CDR2 FQNEAQ (reference sequence). V was trimmed by 5 bases and J by 1 base, leaving 8 bases between them. The CDR3 consists of 13 residues. CDR3 DNA sequence: TGTGCCAGCAGCCTCCAGGAGAACACTGAAGCTTTCTTT. This codes for CASSLQENTEAFF.

The gene calls are TRBV6-6 and TRBJ2-7, with D possibly matching TRBD2 (6 bases). Germline CDR1 MNHNY, CDR2 SVGAGI (reference sequence). CDR3 size: 11 residues. Trimming took off 5 bases at V and 6 bases at J, with 8 bases between the two ends. The CDR3 sequence: CASSTGVEQYF. The CDR3 DNA reads TGTGCCAGCAGTACGGGGGTCGAGCAGTACTTC.

The chain is built from TRBV15 and TRBJ2-3; 8 bases fit TRBD1. Germline V CDR1 and CDR2: LNHNV, YYDKDF (reference sequence). V shed 6 bases, J shed 0 bases, and the junction held 5 bases outside the gene matches. This CDR3 contains 15 residues. For the CDR3, the DNA is TGTGCCACCAGGAGTCGACAGGGGAGCACAGATACGCAGTATTTT. It specifies CATRSRQGSTDTQYF.

Note on this clone: Distinct nucleotide sequences in the sample also encode this CDR3. The chain is built from TRBV28 and TRBJ1-5; D perhaps matches TRBD1 (5 bases). This CDR3 region has 14 residues. Trimming stripped 2 bases from V and 3 bases from J, with 8 bases between. Germline CDR1 MDHEN, CDR2 SYDVKM. This CDR3 reads CASSLRQHNQPQHF. The DNA of the CDR3 is TGTGCCAGCAGTTTACGACAGCACAATCAGCCCCAGCATTTT.

The V gene is TRBV4-1, the J gene TRBJ2-3; 9 bases agree with TRBD2. This CDR3 comprises 16 residues. The V gene's germline CDR1 is MGHRA and CDR2 YSYEKL. Germline trimming cut 4 bases from V and 0 bases from J; bases unmatched to any gene: 5. CDR3 nucleotide sequence: TGCGCCAGCAGCCCCTTAGCGGGGGCGAGCACAGATACGCAGTATTTT. It encodes CASSPLAGASTDTQYF.

The chain couples TRBV28 to TRBJ1-2; 9 positions match TRBD1. Trimming at V came to 6 bases and at J to 1 base, leaving 6 bases not matched to a gene. The length of the CDR3 is 15 residues. Germline CDR1 is MDHEN and CDR2 is SYDVKM. CDR3 amino acids: CASSPGQGFNYGYTF. The CDR3 nucleotides read TGTGCCAGCAGCCCGGGACAGGGTTTTAACTATGGCTACACCTTC.

This chain uses TRBV10-1 with TRBJ1-5, with a possible D match to TRBD1 (6 bases). Trimming left V 3 bases short and J 6 bases short, with 12 bases between. Per the germline V gene, CDR1 is WNHNN and CDR2 is SYGVQD (reference sequence). The CDR3 runs to 14 residues. As DNA, the CDR3 is TGCGCCAGCAGTGACAGGGGAGAAGGTCAGCCCCAGCATTTT. Its protein product is CASSDRGEGQPQHF.

This clone was found a few times. The V and J genes are TRBV7-2 and TRBJ1-2; TRBD1 matches 8 bases. V trimming: 3 bases; J trimming: 4 bases; junction bases outside the gene matches: 4. CDR3 length equals 14 residues. The germline gives CDR1 SGHTA, CDR2 FQGNSA. The CDR3 loop is CASSFDRGGYGYTF. DNA for the CDR3: TGTGCCAGCAGCTTCGACAGGGGCGGCTATGGCTACACCTTC.

A single count supports this clone. The CDR3 loop reads CASSQTPGQGNTEAFF. The DNA for the CDR3 is TGTGCCAGCAGCCAAACCCCGGGACAGGGTAACACTGAAGCTTTCTTT. The V and J genes are TRBV7-9 and TRBJ1-1, with 9 bases lining up with TRBD1. The trim removed 5 bases at V and 2 bases at J, leaving 9 bases unmatched. In germline, CDR1 is SEHNR, CDR2 FQNEAQ (reference sequence). The CDR3 runs 16 residues.

This chain joins TRBV7-9 and TRBJ2-5, with a possible D match to TRBD2 (7 bases). Germline CDR1 reads SEHNR; CDR2 reads FQNEAQ (reference sequence). The CDR3 is 15 residues long. V lost 5 bases, J lost 3 bases, and 16 bases lay in between. Here the CDR3 DNA reads TGTGCCAGCAGCCAAAGGAGGGGGGGCAAAGAGACCCAGTACTTC. Translation: CASSQRRGGKETQYF.

The chain recombines TRBV5-4 with TRBJ2-3; TRBD2 matches at 10 bases. With 6 bases clipped from V and 4 bases from J, the junction kept 5 bases outside the gene matches. Germline CDR1 reads SGHNT; CDR2 reads YYREEE (reference sequence). This CDR3 comprises 14 residues. The CDR3 region is CASMGAGGADTQYF. CDR3 nucleotides: TGTGCCAGCATGGGAGCGGGAGGGGCAGATACGCAGTATTTT.

This clone occurred once. This CDR3 reads CAIAGPGRGIYNEQFF. The CDR3 nucleotides read TGTGCCATCGCGGGACCGGGACGAGGAATATACAATGAGCAGTTCTTC. This chain connects TRBV10-3 to TRBJ2-1, with D possibly being TRBD2 (6 bases). V was cut by 8 bases and J by 4 bases, with 21 bases left in between. Germline V gene lookup returns CDR1 ENHRY and CDR2 SYGVKD. There are 16 residues in the CDR3.

Note on this clone: The junction shows a germline mismatch at one end, possibly a read error. The V and J genes are TRBV20-1 and TRBJ2-7; the D gene is possibly TRBD1 (5 bases). This CDR3 spans 11 amino acids. Per germline, CDR1 DFQATT and CDR2 SNEGSKA (reference sequence). CDR3 bases: TGCAGTGGTAGAACAGGTTACGAGCAGTACTTC. It encodes CSGRTGYEQYF.

The rearrangement links TRBV7-8 to TRBJ2-7; D is unclear. Trimming took off 2 bases at V and 1 base at J, with 9 bases between the two ends. This CDR3 contains 14 residues. Per the germline V gene, CDR1 is SGHVS and CDR2 is FQNEAQ. Written as DNA, the CDR3 is TGTGCCAGCAGCTTAACCCACGATTCCTACGAGCAGTACTTC. Its translation: CASSLTHDSYEQYF.

The chain joins TRBV5-1 to TRBJ1-4; no definite D call. In germline, CDR1 is SGHRS, CDR2 YFSETQ. The CDR3 consists of 14 residues. Trimming removed 5 bases from V and 0 bases from J, with 8 bases in between. The DNA of the CDR3 is TGCGCCAGCAGATTTGGTGCAACTAATGAAAAACTGTTTTTT. Translated, it gives CASRFGATNEKLFF.

The genes are TRBV5-4 and TRBJ1-4, with D possibly matching TRBD1 (6 bases). The CDR3 has 15 residues. Trimming pared 5 bases from V and 2 bases from J, leaving 13 bases between. Germline V gives CDR1 SGHNT, CDR2 YYREEE (reference sequence). The CDR3 DNA reads TGTGCCAGCAGAGAGGGGGGGACCACTAATGAAAAACTGTTTTTT. This gives the protein CASREGGTTNEKLFF.

This chain uses TRBV5-1 with TRBJ2-1, with unresolved D. This CDR3 contains 16 residues. Germline V gene sequence: CDR1 SGHRS, CDR2 YFSETQ. With 0 bases removed from V and 0 bases from J, the gap between germline ends came to 10 bases. CDR3 amino acids: CASSLASASSYNEQFF. DNA of the CDR3: TGCGCCAGCAGCTTGGCTTCCGCGAGCTCCTACAATGAGCAGTTCTTC. Variable domain in full (rest from reference TRBV5-1 and TRBJ2-1): KAGVTQTPRYLIKTRGQQVTLSCSPISGHRSVSWYQQTPGQGLQFLFEYFSETQRNKGNFPGRFSGRQFSNSRSEMNVSTLELGDSALYLCASSLASASSYNEQFFGPGTRLTVL.

Comment on this clone: One junction end disagrees with the germline gene, perhaps due to a read error. This chain connects TRBV7-7 to TRBJ2-7; D gene ambiguous. The germline CDR1 and CDR2 sequences are SSHAT and FNYEAQ (reference sequence). There are 15 residues in the CDR3. The CDR3 sequence is CASTPPLSEYYEQYF. The CDR3 region has the DNA TGTGCTAGCACGCCCCCGCTATCAGAATACTACGAGCAGTACTTC.

This chain connects TRBV28 to TRBJ1-1; D remains unclear. This CDR3 spans 13 amino acids. Germline CDR1 and CDR2: MDHEN and SYDVKM. CDR3 protein: CAIRRDLNTEAFF. CDR3 DNA: TGTGCTATCAGGAGGGATTTGAACACTGAAGCTTTCTTT.

The chain employs TRBV18 and TRBJ1-2; possible D gene TRBD1, 6 bases. Between the trimmed V and J ends, which lost 5 bases and 4 bases, there was a span of 14 bases. The length of the CDR3 is 14 residues. Germline V gives CDR1 KGHSH, CDR2 LQKENI. The CDR3 spells CASSGIQGPYGYTF. In nucleotides, the CDR3 is TGTGCCAGCTCAGGAATACAGGGCCCCTATGGCTACACCTTC.

The V call is TRBV6-5, the J call TRBJ2-7; TRBD2 aligns across 8 bases. Trimming took 7 bases from V and 2 from J; bases not matched to a gene: 4. Germline CDR1 and CDR2: MNHEY and SVGAGI. The CDR3 sequence is 13 residues long. The CDR3: CASTPGLAYEQYF. CDR3 nucleotides: TGTGCCAGCACTCCGGGACTAGCCTACGAGCAGTACTTC.

This clone showed up just once. The chain combines TRBV18 with TRBJ1-4, with a possible D match to TRBD1 (5 bases). V lost 0 bases to trimming and J lost 14 bases, with 10 bases between them. Germline CDR1 is KGHSH and CDR2 is LQKENI. The CDR3 is 12 residues long. The CDR3 loop is CASSPPGRALFF. The CDR3 DNA follows: TGTGCCAGCTCACCACCGGGCAGGGCCCTGTTTTTT.

J is TRBJ2-5 and V is TRBV18, with TRBD1 identical over 9 bases. From germline, CDR1 is KGHSH and CDR2 LQKENI. This CDR3 comprises 12 residues. The V gene end was trimmed by 3 bases and the J gene end by 7 bases; junction bases not matched to a gene: 0. This chain's CDR3 is CASSPGQGTQYF. CDR3 sequence (DNA): TGTGCCAGCTCACCGGGACAGGGGACCCAGTACTTC.